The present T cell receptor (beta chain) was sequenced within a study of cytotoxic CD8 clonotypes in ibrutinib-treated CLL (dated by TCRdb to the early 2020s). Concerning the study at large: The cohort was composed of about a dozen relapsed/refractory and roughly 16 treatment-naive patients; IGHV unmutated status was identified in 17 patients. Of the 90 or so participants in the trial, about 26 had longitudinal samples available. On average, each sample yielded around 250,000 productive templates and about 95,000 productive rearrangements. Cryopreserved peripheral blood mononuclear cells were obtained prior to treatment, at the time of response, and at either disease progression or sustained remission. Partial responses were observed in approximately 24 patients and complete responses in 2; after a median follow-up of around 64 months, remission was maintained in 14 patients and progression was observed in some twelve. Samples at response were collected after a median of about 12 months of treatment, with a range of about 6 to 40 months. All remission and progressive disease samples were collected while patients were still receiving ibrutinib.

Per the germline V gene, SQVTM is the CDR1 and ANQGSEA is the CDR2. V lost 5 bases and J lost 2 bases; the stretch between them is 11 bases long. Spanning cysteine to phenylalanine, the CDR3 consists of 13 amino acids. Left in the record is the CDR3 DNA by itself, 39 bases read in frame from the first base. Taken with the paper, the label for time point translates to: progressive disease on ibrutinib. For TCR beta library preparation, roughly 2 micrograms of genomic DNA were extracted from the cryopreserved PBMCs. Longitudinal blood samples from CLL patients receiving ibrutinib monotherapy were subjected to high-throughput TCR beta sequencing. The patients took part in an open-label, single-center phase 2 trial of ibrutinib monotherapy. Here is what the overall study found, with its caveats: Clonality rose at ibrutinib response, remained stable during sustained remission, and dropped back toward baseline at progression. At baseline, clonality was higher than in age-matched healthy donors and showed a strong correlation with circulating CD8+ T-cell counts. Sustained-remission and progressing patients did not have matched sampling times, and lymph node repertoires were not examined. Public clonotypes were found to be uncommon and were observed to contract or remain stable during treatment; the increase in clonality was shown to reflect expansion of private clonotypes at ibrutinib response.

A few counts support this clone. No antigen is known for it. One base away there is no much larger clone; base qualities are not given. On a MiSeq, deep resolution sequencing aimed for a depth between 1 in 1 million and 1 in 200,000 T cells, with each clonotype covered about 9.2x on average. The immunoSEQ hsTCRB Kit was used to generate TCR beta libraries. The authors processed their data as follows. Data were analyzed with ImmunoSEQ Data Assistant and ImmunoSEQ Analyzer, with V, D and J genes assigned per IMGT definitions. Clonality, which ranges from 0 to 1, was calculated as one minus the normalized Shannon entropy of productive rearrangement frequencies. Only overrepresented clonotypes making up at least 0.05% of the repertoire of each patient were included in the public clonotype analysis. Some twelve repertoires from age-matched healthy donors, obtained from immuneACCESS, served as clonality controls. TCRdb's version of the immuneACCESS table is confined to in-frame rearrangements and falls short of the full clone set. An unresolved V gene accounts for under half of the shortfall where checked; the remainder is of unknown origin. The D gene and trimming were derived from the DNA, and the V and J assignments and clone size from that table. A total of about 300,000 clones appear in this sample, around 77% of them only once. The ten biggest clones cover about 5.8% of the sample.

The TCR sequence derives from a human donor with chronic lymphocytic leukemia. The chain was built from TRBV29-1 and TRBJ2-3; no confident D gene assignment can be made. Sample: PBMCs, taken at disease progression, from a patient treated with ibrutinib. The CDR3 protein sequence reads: CSVRVRITDTQYF. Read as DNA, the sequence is TGCAGCGTTCGGGTACGGATCACAGATACGCAGTATTTT.